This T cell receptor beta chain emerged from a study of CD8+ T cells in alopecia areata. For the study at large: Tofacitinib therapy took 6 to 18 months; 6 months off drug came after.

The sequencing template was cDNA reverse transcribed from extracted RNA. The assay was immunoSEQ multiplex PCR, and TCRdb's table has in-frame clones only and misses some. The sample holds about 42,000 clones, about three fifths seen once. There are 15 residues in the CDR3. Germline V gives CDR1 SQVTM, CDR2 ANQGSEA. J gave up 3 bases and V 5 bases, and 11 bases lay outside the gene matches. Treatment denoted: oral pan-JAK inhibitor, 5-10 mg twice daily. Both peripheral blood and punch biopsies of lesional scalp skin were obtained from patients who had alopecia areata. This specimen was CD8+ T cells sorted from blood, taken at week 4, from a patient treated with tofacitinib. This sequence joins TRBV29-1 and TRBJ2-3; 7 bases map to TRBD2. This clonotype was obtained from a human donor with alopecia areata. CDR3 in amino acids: CSVPGLRIVTDTQYF. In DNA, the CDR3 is TGCAGCGTTCCGGGACTACGGATTGTGACAGATACGCAGTATTTT.